These 17 T cell receptor beta chains were sequenced from one sample in a study of shared clonotypes between healthy human individuals. Assay used: immunoSEQ multiplex PCR; TCRdb lists only in-frame clones, some missing. The table has 650,000 to 800,000 clones, roughly 72% seen once. Material for sequencing was memory CD4+ T cells sorted from blood. As to subset: CD45RA-negative fraction. These receptors were collected from a woman aged 25 to 39 in good health.

V is TRBV10-2 and J is TRBJ2-3; 7 bases are a match to TRBD2. Germline V lookup: CDR1 WSHSY, CDR2 SAAADI. The CDR3 runs to 15 residues. V lost 3 bases to trimming and J lost 0 bases; unmatched junction nucleotides: 3. The CDR3 region has the DNA TGCGCCAGCAGTGACAGCGGGGCTAGCACAGATACGCAGTATTTT. It encodes CASSDSGASTDTQYF.

V and J are TRBV2 and TRBJ1-5; D ambiguous. V was shortened by 8 bases and J by 2 bases, with 16 bases between the two germline ends. Germline CDR1 reads SNHLY; CDR2 reads FYNNEI. The CDR3 runs to 15 residues. The CDR3 nucleotides are TGTGCCAGCGAACTCGGGGTGGATGGCAATCAGCCCCAGCATTTT. Translating gives CASELGVDGNQPQHF.

This chain links TRBV27 with TRBJ2-1, with 8 nucleotides matching TRBD1. V was clipped by 4 bases and J by 11 bases; unmatched bases: 13. Germline V gives CDR1 MNHEY, CDR2 SMNVEV (reference sequence). The CDR3 spans 15 residues. The CDR3 loop is CASSSRTGSTRKQFF. As DNA, the CDR3 is TGTGCCAGCAGTTCCCGGACAGGGTCCACACGGAAGCAGTTCTTC.

V gene TRBV28 combines with J gene TRBJ2-2; no firm D call. The CDR3 has 15 amino acids. V dropped 5 bases and J dropped 4 bases, with 14 bases sitting between them. Germline V gives CDR1 MDHEN, CDR2 SYDVKM. CDR3 in amino acids: CASSELTRFTGELFF. The CDR3 bases are TGTGCCAGCAGTGAACTGACTCGGTTCACCGGGGAGCTGTTTTTT.

This clone showed up just once. The chain uses TRBV5-1 and TRBJ2-7, with 7 bases fitting TRBD2. Trimming cost V 0 bases and J 0 bases; bases outside gene matches: 6. The CDR3 spans 16 residues. Germline V gene sequence: CDR1 SGHRS, CDR2 YFSETQ. The CDR3 DNA sequence: TGCGCCAGCAGCTTGGATGGGGACTACCCCTCCTACGAGCAGTACTTC. Protein: CASSLDGDYPSYEQYF.

This sequence joins TRBV15 and TRBJ2-5; 12 bases fit TRBD2. The CDR3 length is 15 residues. Germline CDR1 and CDR2: LNHNV and YYDKDF (reference sequence). V was pared by 0 bases and J by 5 bases, with 1 base of the junction left unmatched. The chain's CDR3 is CATSREGLAGETQYF. In DNA form, the CDR3 reads TGTGCCACCAGCAGAGAAGGACTAGCGGGGGAGACCCAGTACTTC.

The V gene is TRBV18, the J gene TRBJ1-1; unclear D gene. V was shortened by 2 bases and J by 0 bases, with 16 bases between the two germline ends. CDR1 and CDR2 from the germline V gene are KGHSH and LQKENI. The CDR3 sequence is 17 residues long. As DNA, the CDR3 is TGTGCCAGCTCACCAAGTGAGCCGCGGCTCATGAACACTGAAGCTTTCTTT. This gives the protein CASSPSEPRLMNTEAFF.

The chain carries TRBV28 and TRBJ1-4; no definite D call. Trimming took 6 bases from V and 0 from J, leaving 17 bases between them. This CDR3 has 17 amino acids. Germline values: CDR1 MDHEN, CDR2 SYDVKM. For the CDR3, the DNA is TGTGCCAGCAGCCCTGGGCCCCTCCAGGCAACTAATGAAAAACTGTTTTTT. This codes for CASSPGPLQATNEKLFF.

The V call is TRBV10-3, the J call TRBJ1-1, with 7 bases fitting TRBD1. Germline values: CDR1 ENHRY, CDR2 SYGVKD. The CDR3 has 15 residues. J gave up 6 bases and V 2 bases, and 9 bases lay outside the gene matches. The CDR3 sequence is CAISETTGNFAEAFF. In DNA, the CDR3 is TGTGCCATCAGTGAGACGACAGGGAATTTCGCTGAAGCTTTCTTT.

This clone was recorded many times. This sequence joins TRBV18 and TRBJ1-1, with TRBD1 matching over 9 bases. The germline gives CDR1 KGHSH, CDR2 LQKENI. The length of the CDR3 is 15 residues. V lost 3 bases, J lost 7 bases, and 9 bases stayed unmatched. The CDR3 coding sequence is TGTGCCAGCTCACCGGTGGGACAGGGAAGTATTGAAGCTTTCTTT. This codes for CASSPVGQGSIEAFF.

The chain links TRBV10-2 to TRBJ2-3; D is possibly TRBD1 or TRBD2 (6 bases each). Looked up from germline, CDR1 is WSHSY and CDR2 is SAAADI. V shed 7 bases and J shed 5 bases, with 10 bases lying between them. The CDR3 has 12 residues. CDR3: CASTGGKDTQYF. In nucleotides, the CDR3 is TGCGCCAGCACCGGGGGCAAAGATACGCAGTATTTT.

In this sample, this clone turned up a few times. This chain connects TRBV14 to TRBJ2-1, with 13 positions matching TRBD2. The CDR3 has 17 amino acids. Unmatched junction bases numbered 12, after V lost 4 bases and J lost 9 bases. Per germline, CDR1 SGHDN and CDR2 FVKESK. DNA of the CDR3: TGTGCCAGCAGCCCCCTATGGACTAGCGGGAGCTTTGGTGAGCAGTTCTTC. Its protein product is CASSPLWTSGSFGEQFF.

This rearrangement joins TRBV6-5 to TRBJ2-5, with D tentatively TRBD2 (6 bases). The CDR3 covers 13 residues. Germline assignment: CDR1 MNHEY and CDR2 SVGAGI. V shed 5 bases and J shed 1 base, with 8 bases lying between them. The CDR3 coding sequence is TGTGCCAGCAGTGTTAGCGGCCAAGAGACCCAGTACTTC. Its protein product is CASSVSGQETQYF.

Comments on this clone: The sample carries other DNA sequences with the same CDR3. The chain has TRBV27 and TRBJ1-4; 8 nucleotides align to TRBD1. Germline values: CDR1 MNHEY, CDR2 SMNVEV (reference sequence). The CDR3 is 15 amino acids. The ends lost 1 base at V and 5 bases at J; junction bases unmatched: 3. CDR3 in DNA: TGTGCCAGCAGTTTATTTGGGACAGGCAATGAAAAACTGTTTTTT. Protein sequence: CASSLFGTGNEKLFF.

The chain recombines TRBV28 with TRBJ2-5; D is ambiguous. Looked up from germline, CDR1 is MDHEN and CDR2 is SYDVKM. The V gene lost 5 bases and the J gene lost 5 bases, with 12 bases spanning the gap. The CDR3 contains 13 residues. Written as DNA, the CDR3 is TGTGCCAGCAGTGATAGGATCATGGAGACCCAGTACTTC. Amino acid sequence: CASSDRIMETQYF.

The chain employs TRBV9 and TRBJ1-4; tentatively, D is TRBD1 (5 bases). The CDR3 consists of 16 residues. In germline, CDR1 is SGDLS, CDR2 YYNGEE. V was clipped by 4 bases and J by 8 bases, with 21 bases between them. In DNA form, the CDR3 reads TGTGCCAGCAGCCCTCCTGGGGCCAGGGCACGGGAAAAACTGTTTTTT. This gives the protein CASSPPGARAREKLFF.

This clone was seen only once. In the same sample, other DNA sequences code for this CDR3. The CDR3 loop is CASSETGTANEKLFF. CDR3 in DNA: TGTGCCAGCAGTGAAACCGGGACAGCTAATGAAAAACTGTTTTTT. The chain employs TRBV6-1 and TRBJ1-4; TRBD1 agrees at 7 bases. The V gene end was trimmed by 2 bases and the J gene end by 3 bases; junction bases not matched to a gene: 3. The CDR3 totals 15 residues. CDR1 and CDR2 (germline): MNHNS, SASEGT.